What follows are 30 T cell receptor beta chains derived from one specimen sequenced in a study of cytomegalovirus exposure and HLA in healthy donors. PCR employed 60 Vbeta and 13 Jbeta primers. Sequencing used immunoSEQ multiplex PCR; TCRdb keeps in-frame clones, though not all of them. Of around 150,000 clones listed, roughly 80% are singletons. Material for sequencing was PBMCs. These receptors all stem from a woman younger than 45 in good health and CMV-seropositive.

The chain joins TRBV7-2 to TRBJ2-7, with TRBD1 identical over 7 bases. Germline V lookup: CDR1 SGHTA, CDR2 FQGNSA. The trim removed 6 bases at V and 3 bases at J, leaving 11 bases unmatched. The CDR3 extends over 15 amino acids. Here the CDR3 DNA reads TGTGCCAGCAGGAGTTGGGACAGCAAGATCTACGAGCAGTACTTC. Its translation is CASRSWDSKIYEQYF.

A remark on this clone: The sample holds other DNA sequences that translate to the same CDR3. V gene TRBV18 combines with J gene TRBJ2-5, with D possibly being TRBD1 (5 bases). Germline-derived CDR1 and CDR2 are KGHSH and LQKENI. The CDR3 totals 13 residues. The V end lost 1 base, the J end lost 3 bases, and 6 bases lay between the germline ends. The CDR3 nucleotides read TGTGCCAGCTCACCACAAGGGGAAGAGACCCAGTACTTC. Amino acids: CASSPQGEETQYF.

The chain couples TRBV19 to TRBJ1-5; maybe TRBD1 (6 bases). V gave up 5 bases and J gave up 3 bases, with 14 bases separating them. The CDR3 covers 15 residues. The germline gives CDR1 LNHDA, CDR2 SQIVND (reference sequence). CDR3 loop: CASSSRDIPNQPQHF. The CDR3 region has the DNA TGTGCCAGTAGTTCCAGGGACATTCCCAATCAGCCCCAGCATTTT.

The chain carries TRBV2 and TRBJ2-2; D call uncertain. CDR1 and CDR2 from the germline V gene are SNHLY and FYNNEI. This CDR3 is built from 13 residues. The V end lost 6 bases, the J end lost 7 bases, and 12 bases lay between the germline ends. CDR3 nucleotides: TGTGCCAGCAGGCGGCTAGTTAACGGGGAGCTGTTTTTT. Translating it yields CASRRLVNGELFF. Filled out from reference TRBV2 and TRBJ2-2, the complete variable domain reads EPEVTQTPSHQVTQMGQEVILRCVPISNHLYFYWYRQILGQKVEFLVSFYNNEISEKSEIFDDQFSVERPDGSNFTLKIRSTKLEDSAMYFCASRRLVNGELFFGEGSRLTVL.

The chain links TRBV18 to TRBJ1-2, with TRBD1 matching over 12 bases. Per the germline V gene, CDR1 is KGHSH and CDR2 is LQKENI. With V trimmed by 3 bases and J by 3 bases, 8 bases remained unmatched. The CDR3 runs to 17 residues. CDR3 in DNA: TGTGCCAGCTCACCCGGGACAGGGGGCGCGTCAGACTATGGCTACACCTTC. Its translation: CASSPGTGGASDYGYTF.

V is TRBV19 and J is TRBJ2-3; maybe TRBD2 (5 bases). Trimming removed 8 bases at V and 1 base at J, with 13 bases between. Germline values: CDR1 LNHDA, CDR2 SQIVND (reference sequence). This CDR3 contains 14 residues. This CDR3 is CASYKGVGTDTQYF. DNA for the CDR3: TGTGCCAGTTATAAGGGAGTTGGCACAGATACGCAGTATTTT.

The chain combines TRBV4-1 with TRBJ2-5; 7 bases align to TRBD2. Unmatched junction bases numbered 25, after V lost 3 bases and J lost 3 bases. This CDR3 region has 21 residues. Germline V gives CDR1 MGHRA, CDR2 YSYEKL. CDR3 residues: CASSHSTWGGRGVFPEETQYF. Here the CDR3 DNA reads TGCGCCAGCAGCCATTCAACTTGGGGAGGGAGAGGTGTTTTTCCCGAAGAGACCCAGTACTTC.

The rearrangement links TRBV11-2 to TRBJ2-7; weak D call: TRBD2 (5 bases). The germline gives CDR1 SGHAT, CDR2 FQNNGV. V was cut by 3 bases and J by 7 bases, with 13 bases left in between. This CDR3 region has 13 residues. In DNA, the CDR3 is TGTGCCAGCAGCTTGGACTTTTCAGATGAGCAGTACTTC. Encoded protein: CASSLDFSDEQYF. The full variable domain, completed using reference TRBV11-2 and TRBJ2-7, is EAGVAQSPRYKIIEKRQSVAFWCNPISGHATLYWYQQILGQGPKLLIQFQNNGVVDDSQLPKDRFSAERLKGVDSTLKIQPAKLEDSAVYLCASSLDFSDEQYFGPGTRLTVT.

This chain links TRBV30 with TRBJ1-4, with D possibly being TRBD1 (5 bases). Germline CDR1 is GTSNPN and CDR2 is SVGIG (reference sequence). Trimming cost V 7 bases and J 4 bases, with 10 bases left between them. This CDR3 is built from 12 residues. In DNA, the CDR3 is TGTGCCTCAGGACAACTTAATGAAAAACTGTTTTTT. This encodes CASGQLNEKLFF.

The gene calls are TRBV4-3 and TRBJ1-2; a weak D match, TRBD1 (5 bases). This CDR3 is built from 15 residues. In germline, CDR1 is LGHNA, CDR2 YSLEER. Deletions cut 1 base from V and 4 bases from J, with 13 bases between. DNA for the CDR3: TGCGCCAGCAGCCAAGTAGGAGGGGTGGGCTATGGCTACACCTTC. As protein: CASSQVGGVGYGYTF.

This clone was seen more than once but under ten times. The chain is built from TRBV18 and TRBJ1-1; maybe TRBD1 (5 bases). Germline values: CDR1 KGHSH, CDR2 LQKENI. V lost 1 base and J lost 6, with 15 bases in between. CDR3 length equals 15 residues. CDR3 in amino acids: CASSPLSGRLAEAFF. CDR3 nucleotide sequence: TGTGCCAGCTCACCACTCTCAGGGAGGTTGGCTGAAGCTTTCTTT.

This clone has just one count. J is TRBJ2-1 and V is TRBV9; D gene ambiguous. This CDR3 is built from 13 residues. Germline V gene data show CDR1 as SGDLS and CDR2 as YYNGEE. V was shortened by 3 bases and J by 3 bases, with 7 bases between the two germline ends. Here the CDR3 DNA reads TGTGCCAGCAGCGGGAGAGGCTACAATGAGCAGTTCTTC. It yields the protein CASSGRGYNEQFF.

This clone was seen a single time. The chain uses TRBV21-1 and TRBJ2-3; the table assigns TRBD2, which was not confirmed against the DNA. TRBV21-1 is recorded as a pseudogene. The CDR3 is made up of 16 amino acids. DNA for the CDR3: TGTGCCACCCCGGTCGAAGCGGGGGGATACACAGATACGCAGTATTTT. This codes for CATPVEAGGYTDTQYF.

V is TRBV2 and J is TRBJ2-3; TRBD1 matches 10 bases. The CDR3 sequence is 16 residues long. Germline V gene sequence: CDR1 SNHLY, CDR2 FYNNEI. Trimming removed 6 bases from V and 0 bases from J; junction bases left unmatched: 6. The CDR3 DNA is TGTGCCAGCAGACCAGACAGGGGGCTTAGCACAGATACGCAGTATTTT. Its protein is CASRPDRGLSTDTQYF.

This clone was observed once. The chain carries TRBV27 and TRBJ2-7, with D possibly being TRBD1 (6 bases). V was trimmed by 5 bases and J by 5 bases, leaving 10 bases between them. Germline V gene data show CDR1 as MNHEY and CDR2 as SMNVEV (reference sequence). The CDR3 loop spans 12 amino acids. CDR3 sequence reads: CASSITGNEQYF. The CDR3 nucleotides are TGTGCCAGCAGTATCACAGGGAACGAGCAGTACTTC.

About this clone itself: At the DNA level, this CDR3 is encoded by other sequences in the same sample as well. This rearrangement joins TRBV12-5 to TRBJ1-3, with a tentative D call TRBD1 (5 bases). The CDR3 spans 13 residues. Trimming pared 5 bases from V and 7 bases from J, leaving 12 bases between. The germline V gene encodes CDR1 LGHNT and CDR2 FRNRAP. CDR3 region: CASGLGRDNTIYF. The CDR3 nucleotides read TGTGCTAGTGGTCTGGGGAGGGACAACACCATATATTTT.

The CDR3 DNA is TGTGCCAGCAGCCTTGCTAGGAGAACAGATACGCAGTATTTT. Its protein is CASSLARRTDTQYF. V usage is TRBV7-2 and J usage is TRBJ2-3; no clear D gene. This CDR3 is 14 amino acids long. CDR1 is SGHTA and CDR2 is FQGNSA in the germline V gene. With 5 bases removed from V and 3 bases from J, the gap between germline ends came to 12 bases.

The rearrangement joins TRBV6-7 to TRBJ2-7, with a weak D call TRBD2 (7 bases). TRBV6-7 is flagged as an ORF with uncertain function. Trimming cost V 6 bases and J 4 bases, with 22 bases left between them. This CDR3 contains 16 residues. This chain's CDR3 is CASRRPYAGATYEQYF. CDR3 in DNA: TGTGCCAGCAGGCGGCCCTATGCGGGGGCAACGTACGAGCAGTACTTC.

CDR3 DNA: TGTGCCAGCAGCCGGCCGGGACAGGACACTAACTATGGCTACACCTTC. Residues: CASSRPGQDTNYGYTF. The rearrangement links TRBV5-5 to TRBJ1-2, with 8 bases fitting TRBD1. CDR1 is SGHKS and CDR2 is YYEKEE in the germline V gene (reference sequence). The CDR3 runs to 16 residues. Unmatched junction bases numbered 8, after V lost 4 bases and J lost 0 bases.

The chain has TRBV28 and TRBJ2-1; 8 bases are shared with TRBD2. Losses at the gene ends were 4 bases for V and 7 bases for J; bases not matched to a gene: 9. The CDR3 is 15 amino acids. CDR1 is MDHEN, CDR2 SYDVKM, per germline. Here the CDR3 reads CASSSQGTRWNEQFF. The CDR3 bases are TGTGCCAGCAGTTCCCAGGGGACTAGGTGGAATGAGCAGTTCTTC.

In DNA, the CDR3 is TGTGCCAGCAGCTTTTGGAGGGAGAGGGAAGCTTTCTTT. Translated, it gives CASSFWREREAFF. V and J are TRBV7-2 and TRBJ1-1; D ambiguous. The CDR3 loop spans 13 amino acids. Germline values: CDR1 SGHTA, CDR2 FQGNSA. Trimming removed 3 bases from V and 8 bases from J, with 13 bases in between.

Here the CDR3 reads CASSFMLDRRLYEQYF. The CDR3 DNA reads TGTGCCAGCAGCTTCATGTTGGACAGGCGTCTCTACGAGCAGTACTTC. This sequence joins TRBV5-5 and TRBJ2-7; 7 nucleotides agree with TRBD1. CDR3 length: 16 amino acids. Looked up from germline, CDR1 is SGHKS and CDR2 is YYEKEE (reference sequence). After removal of 2 bases from V and 3 bases from J, the junction contained 11 bases not matched to a gene. Together with reference TRBV5-5 and TRBJ2-7, the CDR3 gives the full variable domain: DAGVTQSPTHLIKTRGQQVTLRCSPISGHKSVSWYQQVLGQGPQFIFQYYEKEERGRGNFPDRFSARQFPNYSSELNVNALLLGDSALYLCASSFMLDRRLYEQYFGPGTRLTVT.

The chain uses TRBV6-5 and TRBJ2-1, with no clear D. The CDR3 is 14 amino acids. The germline gives CDR1 MNHEY, CDR2 SVGAGI. V shed 2 bases and J shed 7 bases, with 12 bases lying between them. CDR3 in DNA: TGTGCCAGCAGTTACAGCGACCCGTCGAATGAGCAGTTCTTC. Residues: CASSYSDPSNEQFF.

CDR3 bases: TGTGCCAGCAGTGTTTCAGGGGGCCGTTCTGGAAACACCATATATTTT. The encoded protein is CASSVSGGRSGNTIYF. This sequence joins TRBV25-1 and TRBJ1-3; 8 bases match TRBD1. The V and J ends lost 4 bases and 1 base, in that order; junction bases with no gene match: 6. The CDR3 has 16 residues. Germline V gene sequence: CDR1 MGHDK, CDR2 SYGVNS.

The chain carries TRBV19 and TRBJ1-3; 12 bases line up with TRBD1. The CDR3 covers 20 residues. Trimming at V came to 5 bases and at J to 1 base, leaving 15 bases not matched to a gene. The germline gives CDR1 LNHDA, CDR2 SQIVND (reference sequence). CDR3 sequence reads: CASSSHRDRGRFRSGNTIYF. CDR3 in DNA: TGTGCCAGTAGTTCCCACCGGGACAGGGGGCGGTTTCGATCTGGAAACACCATATATTTT.

V is TRBV5-1 and J is TRBJ1-3, with D possibly TRBD1 on 6 matching bases. The ends were cut back, 5 bases at V and 0 bases at J, with 9 bases in the middle. CDR3 size: 14 residues. Germline lookup yields CDR1 SGHRS and CDR2 YFSETQ. CDR3 amino acids: CASRVQGSGNTIYF. The CDR3 DNA reads TGCGCCAGCAGAGTACAGGGCTCTGGAAACACCATATATTTT.

The genes are TRBV7-2 and TRBJ2-7, with TRBD1 identical over 8 bases. The J segment lost 0 bases and the V segment lost 5 bases, leaving 9 bases of the junction unmatched. This CDR3 comprises 16 residues. Per germline, CDR1 SGHTA and CDR2 FQGNSA. The CDR3 sequence is CASSTRQGLDSYEQYF. The CDR3 DNA reads as TGTGCCAGCAGCACTCGACAGGGGCTGGACTCCTACGAGCAGTACTTC. The full variable domain, rest sourced from reference TRBV7-2 and TRBJ2-7, is GAGVSQSPSNKVTEKGKDVELRCDPISGHTALYWYRQSLGQGLEFLIYFQGNSAPDKSGLPSDRFSAERTGGSVSTLTIQRTQQEDSAVYLCASSTRQGLDSYEQYFGPGTRLTVT.

The chain couples TRBV13 to TRBJ2-3; the match to TRBD2 covers 10 bases. Germline CDR1 is PRHDT and CDR2 is FYEKMQ (reference sequence). J gave up 3 bases and V 4 bases, and 4 bases lay outside the gene matches. The CDR3 covers 15 residues. The CDR3 reads CASSSSGGGTDTQYF. The CDR3 nucleotides are TGTGCCAGCAGCTCTAGCGGGGGAGGGACAGATACGCAGTATTTT.

This chain links TRBV5-5 with TRBJ1-1, with 9 bases matching TRBD1. There are 15 residues in the CDR3. Looked up from germline, CDR1 is SGHKS and CDR2 is YYEKEE (reference sequence). Trimming at V came to 4 bases and at J to 4 bases, leaving 8 bases not matched to a gene. In DNA form, the CDR3 reads TGTGCCAGCAGCCCTCGGACAGGGGTGGTCACTGAAGCTTTCTTT. Translating gives CASSPRTGVVTEAFF.

The J gene is TRBJ1-5, the V gene TRBV2; D call uncertain. The CDR3 extends over 13 amino acids. Trimming shortened V by 5 bases and J by 5 bases, and 10 bases separated the two germline ends. Germline V gene sequence: CDR1 SNHLY, CDR2 FYNNEI. As DNA, the CDR3 is TGTGCCAGCAGTCGGGGAGTCTATCAGCCCCAGCATTTT. Translation: CASSRGVYQPQHF.